Listed here is a single TCR beta chain. This clone's antigen is unknown. No per-base quality is available; no much larger clone lies one base away. Synthetic TCR analog templates were spiked into each PCR to estimate absolute template abundance from read counts. Using the immunoSEQ assay, TCRbeta CDR3 regions were amplified from genomic DNA with bias-controlled V and J gene primers. Rearranged TCRbeta segments were sequenced at approximately 20X coverage. The paper's processing steps were these. Clustering was used to correct sequencing errors, and CDR3s were annotated against IMGT to assign V, D and J genes. Out-of-frame and stop-codon sequences were excluded, and only productive TCRbeta rearrangements were used in downstream analyses. To compute clonality, Shannon entropy was normalized by the log of the number of unique productive sequences and then subtracted from one. Clones differing between time points or between blood and tumor were identified using Fisher's exact test with Benjamini-Hochberg correction, with an adjusted p below 0.01 applied as the threshold. The table was pulled from immuneACCESS by TCRdb, which kept in-frame rearrangements only. Such tables lose some clones; where checked, under half of the loss comes from unresolved V genes, and the rest has no known cause. V and J calls and clone size are copied from that table; D and trimming were computed from the DNA. Within this sample are about 130,000 clones, with around 85% of them counted one time only. The ten largest make up 3.2% of the sample.

The data originate from a study of PD-L1 blockade in urothelial cancer (dated by TCRdb to 2016 to 2017). Regarding the research as a whole: Every patient began therapy in 2014 and was given atezolizumab 1,200 mg intravenously every 3 weeks. About 85% of the 29 patients were identified as males with urothelial cancer of bladder origin, and a prior smoking history was reported by 18 of 29 patients. An ECOG performance status of 0 or 1 was recorded for the patients, and 0 to 3 prior chemotherapy regimens had been received by the patients. Pretreatment blood TCR-seq was available for about 28 patients, at least one posttreatment blood collection was obtained for some 25 patients, and tumor TCR-seq was available for some 25 patients. Durable clinical benefit was defined as a progression-free survival longer than 6 months, and TCR features were additionally tested against progression-free survival and overall survival. Fewer than ten patients achieved durable clinical benefit and about 19 did not. An exploratory multi-omic analysis was conducted of the somatic, immune and clinical correlates of response to PD-L1 blockade with atezolizumab in urothelial cancer. Blood samples were analyzed 3 weeks after the start of treatment (second dose) and 6 weeks after the start of treatment. TCR sequencing covered pretreatment tumor samples and matched, serially collected peripheral blood taken before and after atezolizumab treatment. Whole exome sequencing and RNA sequencing of pretreatment tumors were performed alongside TCR sequencing in the same patients. Blood samples gave a median of about 140,000 T cells and tens of thousands of unique TCRs, with a median clonality of around 0.08. Findings and caveats that apply to the study as a whole: Among patients with durable benefit, tumor-associated TCR clones showed greater expansion in peripheral blood 3 weeks after treatment started (n ≈ 20, p = 0.022). Because the sample size was small (n ≈ 30) and many exploratory analyses were performed, the results are intended to be hypothesis-generating. A pretreatment peripheral blood TCR clonality below the median was linked to improved progression-free and overall survival.

The CDR3 sequence holds 13 residues, the cysteine and phenylalanine included. Only CDR3 DNA remains: 39 bases, in frame from the first base. V is reduced by 4 bases and J by 2 bases, leaving a spacing of 9 bases between them. Via the germline V gene, CDR1 is SNHLY and CDR2 FYNNEI. According to the study, the label for this sample's time point signals: pretreatment peripheral blood. A cohort of 25 to 30 patients with locally advanced or metastatic urothelial carcinoma, treated at Memorial Sloan Kettering on a trial protocol, was included. Peripheral blood mononuclear cells were collected pretreatment and during treatment, with between 1 and 8 total time points per patient. The Qiagen DNeasy Blood extraction kit was used to purify genomic DNA from total PBMCs and tumor samples. PBMCs were collected pretreatment and during treatment and were isolated and stored as previously described.

This specimen consisted of PBMCs, obtained around atezolizumab (anti-PD-L1) treatment. Recombination connected TRBV2 to TRBJ2-7; the D gene lacks a confident call. This clonotype was obtained from a man aged 45-65 years with urothelial cancer. The sequence in DNA is TGTGCCAGCAGTGGGCAGAACCCCTACGAGCAGTACTTC. This is translated as CASSGQNPYEQYF.